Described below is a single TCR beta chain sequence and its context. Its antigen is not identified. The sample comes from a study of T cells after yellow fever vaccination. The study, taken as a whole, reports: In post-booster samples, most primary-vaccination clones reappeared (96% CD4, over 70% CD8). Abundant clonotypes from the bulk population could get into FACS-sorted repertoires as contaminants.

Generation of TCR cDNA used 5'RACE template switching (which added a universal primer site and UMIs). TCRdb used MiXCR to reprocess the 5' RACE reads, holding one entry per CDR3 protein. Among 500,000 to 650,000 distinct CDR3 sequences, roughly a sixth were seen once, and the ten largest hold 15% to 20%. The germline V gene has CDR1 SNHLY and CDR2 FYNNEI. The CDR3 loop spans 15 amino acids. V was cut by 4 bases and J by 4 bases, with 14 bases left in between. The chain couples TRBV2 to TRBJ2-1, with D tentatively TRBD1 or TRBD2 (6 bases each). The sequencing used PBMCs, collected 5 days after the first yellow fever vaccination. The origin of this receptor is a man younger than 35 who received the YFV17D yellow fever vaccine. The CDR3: CASSAATGAYNEQFF. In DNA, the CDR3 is TGTGCCAGCAGTGCGGCGACGGGGGCATACAATGAGCAGTTCTTC.